Reported below is one T cell receptor (beta chain). The entry originates in a study of control samples from healthy donors and cancer patients. The table came from immunoSEQ multiplex PCR; TCRdb's copy has only in-frame clones and leaves some out. The sample lists around 150,000 clones, about 87% occurring once. Trimming took off 7 bases at V and 3 bases at J, with 12 bases between the two ends. The CDR3 is made up of 13 amino acids. Germline loops: CDR1 MNHEY, CDR2 SVGAGI. The receptor was derived from a man aged 30 to 45 in good health. The V call is TRBV6-5, the J call TRBJ1-2, with D possibly being TRBD1 (6 bases). Sequencing input: blood. CDR3 DNA sequence: TGTGCCAGCACCCCGGGGGCGGACTATGGCTACACCTTC. Its protein is CASTPGADYGYTF.